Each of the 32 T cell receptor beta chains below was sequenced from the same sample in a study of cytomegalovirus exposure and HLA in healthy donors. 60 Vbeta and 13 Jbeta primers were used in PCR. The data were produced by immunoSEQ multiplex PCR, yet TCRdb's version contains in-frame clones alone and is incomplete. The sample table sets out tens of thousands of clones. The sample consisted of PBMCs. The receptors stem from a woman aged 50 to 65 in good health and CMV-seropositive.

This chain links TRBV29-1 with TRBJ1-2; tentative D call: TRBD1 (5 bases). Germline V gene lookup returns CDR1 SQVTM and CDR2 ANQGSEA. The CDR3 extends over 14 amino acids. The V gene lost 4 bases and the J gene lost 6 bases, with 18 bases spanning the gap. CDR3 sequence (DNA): TGCAGCGTTGTGCGTCAGGGCAAATCTGATGGCTACACCTTC. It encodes CSVVRQGKSDGYTF. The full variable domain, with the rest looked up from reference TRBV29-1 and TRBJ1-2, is SAVISQKPSRDICQRGTSLTIQCQVDSQVTMMFWYRQQPGQSLTLIATANQGSEATYESGFVIDKFPISRPNLTFSTLTVSNMSPEDSSIYLCSVVRQGKSDGYTFGSGTRLTVV.

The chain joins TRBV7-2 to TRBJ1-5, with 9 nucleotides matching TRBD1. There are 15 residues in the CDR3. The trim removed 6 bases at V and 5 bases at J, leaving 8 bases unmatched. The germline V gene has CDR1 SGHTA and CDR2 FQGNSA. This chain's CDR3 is CASSIPGQGHQPQHF. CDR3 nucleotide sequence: TGTGCCAGCAGTATCCCGGGACAGGGTCATCAGCCCCAGCATTTT.

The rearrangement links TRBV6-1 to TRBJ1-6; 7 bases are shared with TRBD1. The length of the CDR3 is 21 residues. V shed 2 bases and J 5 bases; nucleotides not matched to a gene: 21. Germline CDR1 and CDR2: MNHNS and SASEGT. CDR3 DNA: TGTGCCAGCAGTGAATTTTCCTGGGCTCTGAGGGGGACAGTCAATAATTCACCCCTCCACTTT. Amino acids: CASSEFSWALRGTVNNSPLHF.

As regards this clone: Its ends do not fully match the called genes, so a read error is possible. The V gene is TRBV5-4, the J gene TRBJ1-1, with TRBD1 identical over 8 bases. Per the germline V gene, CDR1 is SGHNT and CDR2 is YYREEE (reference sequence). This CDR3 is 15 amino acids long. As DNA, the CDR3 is TGTGCCAGCAGCCTGAGACAGGGGATGAACACTGAAACTTTCTTT. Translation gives CASSLRQGMNTETFF.

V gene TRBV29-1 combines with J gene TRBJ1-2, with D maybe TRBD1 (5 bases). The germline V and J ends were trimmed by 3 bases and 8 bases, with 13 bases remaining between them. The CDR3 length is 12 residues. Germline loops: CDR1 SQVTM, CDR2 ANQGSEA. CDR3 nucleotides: TGCAGCGTTGAGGGCTGGGGCAGGGGCTACACCTTC. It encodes CSVEGWGRGYTF. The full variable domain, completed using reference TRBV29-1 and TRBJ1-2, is SAVISQKPSRDICQRGTSLTIQCQVDSQVTMMFWYRQQPGQSLTLIATANQGSEATYESGFVIDKFPISRPNLTFSTLTVSNMSPEDSSIYLCSVEGWGRGYTFGSGTRLTVV.

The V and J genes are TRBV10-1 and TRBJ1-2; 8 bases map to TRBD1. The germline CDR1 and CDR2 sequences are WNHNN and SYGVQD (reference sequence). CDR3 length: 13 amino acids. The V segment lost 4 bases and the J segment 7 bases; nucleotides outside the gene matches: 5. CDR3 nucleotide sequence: TGCGCCAGCAGTGGTGGACAGGGTCGTGGCTACACCTTC. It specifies CASSGGQGRGYTF.

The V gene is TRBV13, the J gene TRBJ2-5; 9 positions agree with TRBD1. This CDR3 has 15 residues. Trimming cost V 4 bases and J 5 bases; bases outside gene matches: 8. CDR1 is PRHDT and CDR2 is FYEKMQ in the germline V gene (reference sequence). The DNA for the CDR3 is TGTGCCAGCAGCTCCCGGACAGGGGTGGGGGAGACCCAGTACTTC. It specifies CASSSRTGVGETQYF.

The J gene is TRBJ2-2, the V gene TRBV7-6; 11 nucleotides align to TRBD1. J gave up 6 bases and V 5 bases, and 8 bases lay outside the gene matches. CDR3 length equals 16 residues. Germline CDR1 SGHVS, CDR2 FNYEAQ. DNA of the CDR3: TGTGCCAGCAGCATGAGGACAGGGGGCCGACCCGGGGAGCTGTTTTTT. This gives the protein CASSMRTGGRPGELFF.

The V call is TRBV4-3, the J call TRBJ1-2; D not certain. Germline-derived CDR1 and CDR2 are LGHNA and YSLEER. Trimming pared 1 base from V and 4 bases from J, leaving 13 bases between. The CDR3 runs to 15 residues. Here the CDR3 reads CASSQGIRDSYGYTF. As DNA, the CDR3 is TGCGCCAGCAGCCAAGGAATACGGGATAGCTATGGCTACACCTTC.

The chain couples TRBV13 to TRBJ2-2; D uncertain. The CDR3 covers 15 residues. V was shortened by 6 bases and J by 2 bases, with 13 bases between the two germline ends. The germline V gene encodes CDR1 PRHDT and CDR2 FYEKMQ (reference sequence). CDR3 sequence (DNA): TGTGCCAGCAGACCATCCAGAGGTAACACCGGGGAGCTGTTTTTT. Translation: CASRPSRGNTGELFF.

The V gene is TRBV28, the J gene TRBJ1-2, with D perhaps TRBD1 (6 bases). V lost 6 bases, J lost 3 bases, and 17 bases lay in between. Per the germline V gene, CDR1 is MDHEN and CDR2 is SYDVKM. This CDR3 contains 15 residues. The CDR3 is CASSPYGTSYYGYTF. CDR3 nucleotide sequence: TGTGCCAGCAGCCCCTACGGGACATCGTACTATGGCTACACCTTC.

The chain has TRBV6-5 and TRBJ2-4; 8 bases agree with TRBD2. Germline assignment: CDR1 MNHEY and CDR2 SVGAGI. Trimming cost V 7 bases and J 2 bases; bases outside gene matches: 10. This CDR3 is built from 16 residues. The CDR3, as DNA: TGTGCCAGCATTTATAGCGGGAACTCTCCCAAAAACATTCAGTACTTC. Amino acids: CASIYSGNSPKNIQYF.

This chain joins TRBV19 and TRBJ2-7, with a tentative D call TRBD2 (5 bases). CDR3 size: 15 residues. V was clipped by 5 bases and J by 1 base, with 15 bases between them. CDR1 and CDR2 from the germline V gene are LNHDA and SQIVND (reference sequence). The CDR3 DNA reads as TGTGCCAGTAGTGTCGGGATGGTTAGTTCCTACGAGCAGTACTTC. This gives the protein CASSVGMVSSYEQYF. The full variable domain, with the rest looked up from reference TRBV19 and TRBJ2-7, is DGGITQSPKYLFRKEGQNVTLSCEQNLNHDAMYWYRQDPGQGLRLIYYSQIVNDFQKGDIAEGYSVSREKKESFPLTVTSAQKNPTAFYLCASSVGMVSSYEQYFGPGTRLTVT.

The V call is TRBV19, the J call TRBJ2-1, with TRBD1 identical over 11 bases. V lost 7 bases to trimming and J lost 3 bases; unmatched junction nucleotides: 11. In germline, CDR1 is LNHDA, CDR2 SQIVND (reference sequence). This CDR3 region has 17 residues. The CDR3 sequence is CASKPSPGTGGYNEQFF. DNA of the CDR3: TGTGCCAGTAAACCCTCTCCCGGGACAGGGGGCTACAATGAGCAGTTCTTC.

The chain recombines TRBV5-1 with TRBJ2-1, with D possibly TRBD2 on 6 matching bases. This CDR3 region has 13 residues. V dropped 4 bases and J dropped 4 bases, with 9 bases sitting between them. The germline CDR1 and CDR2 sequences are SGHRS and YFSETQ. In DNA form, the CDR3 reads TGCGCCAGCAGCGCGGGGAGTTACAATGAGCAGTTCTTC. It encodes CASSAGSYNEQFF.

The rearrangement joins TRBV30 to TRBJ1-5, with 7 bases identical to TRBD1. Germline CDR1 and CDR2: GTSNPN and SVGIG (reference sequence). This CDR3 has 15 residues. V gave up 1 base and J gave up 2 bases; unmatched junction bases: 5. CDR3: CAWSGDSPGNQPQHF. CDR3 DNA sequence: TGTGCCTGGAGTGGGGACAGTCCGGGCAATCAGCCCCAGCATTTT.

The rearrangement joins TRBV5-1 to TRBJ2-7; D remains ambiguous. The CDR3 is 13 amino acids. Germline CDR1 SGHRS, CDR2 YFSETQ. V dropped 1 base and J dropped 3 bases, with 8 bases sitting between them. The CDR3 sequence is CASSLNTLYEQYF. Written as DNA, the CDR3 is TGCGCCAGCAGCTTGAACACCCTCTACGAGCAGTACTTC.

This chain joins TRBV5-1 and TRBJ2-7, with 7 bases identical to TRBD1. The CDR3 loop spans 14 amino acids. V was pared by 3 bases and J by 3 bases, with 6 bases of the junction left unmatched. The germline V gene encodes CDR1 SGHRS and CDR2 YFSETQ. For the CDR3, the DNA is TGCGCCAGCAGCTCTTACAGGGGCCTCTACGAGCAGTACTTC. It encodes CASSSYRGLYEQYF. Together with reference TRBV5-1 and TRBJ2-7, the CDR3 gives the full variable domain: KAGVTQTPRYLIKTRGQQVTLSCSPISGHRSVSWYQQTPGQGLQFLFEYFSETQRNKGNFPGRFSGRQFSNSRSEMNVSTLELGDSALYLCASSSYRGLYEQYFGPGTRLTVT.

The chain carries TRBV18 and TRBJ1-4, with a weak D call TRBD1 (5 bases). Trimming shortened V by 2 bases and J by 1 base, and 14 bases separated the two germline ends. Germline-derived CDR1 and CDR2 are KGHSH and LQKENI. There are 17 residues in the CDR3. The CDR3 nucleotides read TGTGCCAGCTCACCATTCGGGAGAGGGGTAACTAATGAAAAACTGTTTTTT. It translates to CASSPFGRGVTNEKLFF. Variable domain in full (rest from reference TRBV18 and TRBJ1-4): NAGVMQNPRHLVRRRGQEARLRCSPMKGHSHVYWYRQLPEEGLKFMVYLQKENIIDESGMPKERFSAEFPKEGPSILRIQQVVRGDSAAYFCASSPFGRGVTNEKLFFGSGTQLSVL.

The CDR3 DNA is TGCGCCAGCAGCCCCGGAGACGGTGGTGAGCAGTTCTTC. This sequence encodes CASSPGDGGEQFF. The V and J genes are TRBV5-1 and TRBJ2-1; D gene unclear. Germline CDR1 and CDR2: SGHRS and YFSETQ. This CDR3 is 13 amino acids long. V was clipped by 4 bases and J by 9 bases, with 14 bases between them.

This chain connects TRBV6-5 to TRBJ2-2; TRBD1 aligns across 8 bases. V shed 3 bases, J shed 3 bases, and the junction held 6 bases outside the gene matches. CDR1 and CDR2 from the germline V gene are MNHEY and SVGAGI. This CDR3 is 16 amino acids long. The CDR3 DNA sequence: TGTGCCAGCAGTTATGAAGAGGACAGGGACACCGGGGAGCTGTTTTTT. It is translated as CASSYEEDRDTGELFF.

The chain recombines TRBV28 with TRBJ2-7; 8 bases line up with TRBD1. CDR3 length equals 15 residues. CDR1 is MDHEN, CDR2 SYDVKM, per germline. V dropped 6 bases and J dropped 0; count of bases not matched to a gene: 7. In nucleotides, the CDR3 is TGTGCCAGCAGCGTGGGACAGGCGCACTCCTACGAGCAGTACTTC. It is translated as CASSVGQAHSYEQYF.

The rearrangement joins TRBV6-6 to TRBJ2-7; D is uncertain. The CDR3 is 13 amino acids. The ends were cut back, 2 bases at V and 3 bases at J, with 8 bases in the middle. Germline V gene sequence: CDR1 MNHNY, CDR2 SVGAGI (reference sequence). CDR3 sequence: CASSYPDNYEQYF. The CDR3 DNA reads TGTGCCAGCAGTTACCCCGACAACTACGAGCAGTACTTC.

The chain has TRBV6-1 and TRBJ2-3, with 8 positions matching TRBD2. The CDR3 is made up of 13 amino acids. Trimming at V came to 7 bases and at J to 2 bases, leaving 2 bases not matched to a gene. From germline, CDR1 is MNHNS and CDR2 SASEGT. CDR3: CASTGGFTDTQYF. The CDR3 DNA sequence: TGTGCCAGCACGGGAGGGTTCACAGATACGCAGTATTTT.

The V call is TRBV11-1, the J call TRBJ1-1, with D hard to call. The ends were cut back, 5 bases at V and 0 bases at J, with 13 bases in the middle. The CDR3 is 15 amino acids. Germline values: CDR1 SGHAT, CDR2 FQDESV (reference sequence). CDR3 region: CASSLGEAMNTEAFF. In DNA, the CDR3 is TGTGCCAGCAGCCTGGGAGAAGCCATGAACACTGAAGCTTTCTTT.

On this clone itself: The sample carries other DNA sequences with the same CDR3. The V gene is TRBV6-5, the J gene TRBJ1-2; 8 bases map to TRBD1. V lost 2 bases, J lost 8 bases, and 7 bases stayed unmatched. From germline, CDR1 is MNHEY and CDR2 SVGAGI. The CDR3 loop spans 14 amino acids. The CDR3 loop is CASSYVQGARGYTF. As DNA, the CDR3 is TGTGCCAGCAGTTACGTCCAGGGGGCTAGGGGCTACACCTTC.

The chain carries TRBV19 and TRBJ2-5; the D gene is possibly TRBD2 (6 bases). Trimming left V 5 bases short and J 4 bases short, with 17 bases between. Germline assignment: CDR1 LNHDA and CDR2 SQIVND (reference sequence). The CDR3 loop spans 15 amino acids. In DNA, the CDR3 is TGTGCCAGTAGTTCGCGATGGGGAGGCGGAGAGACCCAGTACTTC. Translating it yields CASSSRWGGGETQYF.

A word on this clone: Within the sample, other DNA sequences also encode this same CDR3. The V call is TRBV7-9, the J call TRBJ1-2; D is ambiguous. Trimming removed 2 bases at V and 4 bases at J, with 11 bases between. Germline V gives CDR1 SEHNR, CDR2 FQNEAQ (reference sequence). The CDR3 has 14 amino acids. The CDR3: CASSLPGTLYGYTF. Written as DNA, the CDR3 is TGTGCCAGCAGCTTACCAGGCACCCTCTATGGCTACACCTTC.

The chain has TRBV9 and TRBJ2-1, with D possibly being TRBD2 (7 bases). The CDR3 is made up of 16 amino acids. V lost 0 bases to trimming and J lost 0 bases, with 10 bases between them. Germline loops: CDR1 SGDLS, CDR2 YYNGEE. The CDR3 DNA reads TGTGCCAGCAGCGTAGGAGGGGGGGGCTCCTACAATGAGCAGTTCTTC. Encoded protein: CASSVGGGGSYNEQFF.

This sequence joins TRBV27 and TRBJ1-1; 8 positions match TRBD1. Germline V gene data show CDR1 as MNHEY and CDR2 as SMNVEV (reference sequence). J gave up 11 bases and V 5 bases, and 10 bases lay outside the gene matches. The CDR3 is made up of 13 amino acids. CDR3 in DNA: TGTGCCAGCAGTGGGCGACAGGGGTATTGGGCTTTCTTT. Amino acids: CASSGRQGYWAFF.

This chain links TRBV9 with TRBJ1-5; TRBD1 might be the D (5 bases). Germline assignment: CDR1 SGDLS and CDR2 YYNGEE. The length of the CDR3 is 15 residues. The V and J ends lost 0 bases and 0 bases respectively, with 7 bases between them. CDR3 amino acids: CASSVAQDSNQPQHF. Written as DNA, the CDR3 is TGTGCCAGCAGCGTAGCACAGGATAGCAATCAGCCCCAGCATTTT. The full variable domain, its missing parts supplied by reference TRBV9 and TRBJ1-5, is DSGVTQTPKHLITATGQRVTLRCSPRSGDLSVYWYQQSLDQGLQFLIQYYNGEERAKGNILERFSAQQFPDLHSELNLSSLELGDSALYFCASSVAQDSNQPQHFGDGTRLSIL.

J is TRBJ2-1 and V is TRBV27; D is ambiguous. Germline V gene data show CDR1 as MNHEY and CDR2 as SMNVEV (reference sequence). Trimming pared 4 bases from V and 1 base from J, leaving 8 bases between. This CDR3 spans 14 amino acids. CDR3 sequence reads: CASSSGISYNEQFF. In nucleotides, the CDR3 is TGTGCCAGCAGTTCAGGTATTTCCTACAATGAGCAGTTCTTC.